This is a list of T cell receptor beta chains from one sample in a study of T cells after yellow fever vaccination. TCRdb used MiXCR to reprocess the 5' RACE reads, holding one entry per CDR3 protein. In the table there are some 150,000 distinct CDR3 sequences, about a tenth of which are singletons. The sequenced sample was CD8+ T cells sorted from PBMCs, obtained 45 days after the yellow fever booster vaccination. The receptor source for this set is a young man who received the YFV17D yellow fever vaccine. CDR3s include the opening cysteine and the closing phenylalanine or tryptophan. D genes are given only for firm matches. Some rows have no size entry. The others give once, few or many, or a class for an expanded clone.

DNA: TGCAGTGCCAGCTACGGACAGGGAATTGCTGACTATGGCTACACCTTC
CDR3: CSASYGQGIADYGYTF
J: TRBJ1-2
length: 16
V: TRBV20-1
size: -
D: TRBD1

DNA: TGTGCCAGCAGCCACGGGGACAGTAGTCTTTACGAGCAGTACTTC
CDR3: CASSHGDSSLYEQYF
J: TRBJ2-7
length: 15
V: TRBV7-9
size: -
D: TRBD1

DNA: TGTGCCAGCAGTTCAGGGTTTGGGGACACTGAAGCTTTCTTT
CDR3: CASSSGFGDTEAFF
J: TRBJ1-1
length: 14
V: TRBV27
size: -
D: -

DNA: TGTGCCAGCAGTTACGCAATCATCGACTATGGCTACACCTTC
CDR3: CASSYAIIDYGYTF
J: TRBJ1-2
length: 14
V: TRBV6-2/TRBV6-3
size: -
D: -

DNA: TGTGCCAGCAGACTTAGTGTCGGGGGAACCGGGGAGCTGTTTTTT
CDR3: CASRLSVGGTGELFF
J: TRBJ2-2
length: 15
V: TRBV7-2
size: few
D: -

DNA: TGTGCTAGTGGTTTGGTACCGAGCGCAACTAATGAAAAACTGTTTTTT
CDR3: CASGLVPSATNEKLFF
J: TRBJ1-4
length: 16
V: TRBV12-5
size: -
D: -

DNA: TGTGCCAGCAGCACACCCAGCGGGGACTACCGAGATACGCAGTATTTT
CDR3: CASSTPSGDYRDTQYF
J: TRBJ2-3
length: 16
V: TRBV7-9
size: -
D: TRBD2

DNA: TGTGCCAGCAGTTACTCAGGCGGCGGGTTGACGCGTGAGCAGTTCTTC
CDR3: CASSYSGGGLTREQFF
J: TRBJ2-1
length: 16
V: TRBV6-5
size: -
D: -

DNA: TGTGCCACCTTGGCCCCAGGTGACAGACTTAACACTGAAGCTTTCTTT
CDR3: CATLAPGDRLNTEAFF
J: TRBJ1-1
length: 16
V: TRBV10-3
size: many
D: -

DNA: TGTGCCAGCAGCCCCGGACAGGGTCGCGACACTGAAGCTTTCTTT
CDR3: CASSPGQGRDTEAFF
J: TRBJ1-1
length: 15
V: TRBV2
size: few
D: TRBD1

DNA: TGTGCCAGCAGCTTACAGTGGACAGGGATTGGAAACACCATATATTTT
CDR3: CASSLQWTGIGNTIYF
J: TRBJ1-3
length: 16
V: TRBV11-2
size: many
D: TRBD1

DNA: TGCGCCAGCAGCCAAGATCCCCCAGAAACCTATAGCAATCAGCCCCAGCATTTT
CDR3: CASSQDPPETYSNQPQHF
J: TRBJ1-5
length: 18
V: TRBV4-3
size: few
D: -

DNA: TGCGCCAGCAGCCCGGGACTAGCGGGGGTCTACGAGCAGTACTTC
CDR3: CASSPGLAGVYEQYF
J: TRBJ2-7
length: 15
V: TRBV4-1
size: many
D: TRBD2

DNA: TGTGCCAGCAGACGCGACCGGAATGAGCAGTTCTTC
CDR3: CASRRDRNEQFF
J: TRBJ2-1
length: 12
V: TRBV12-3/TRBV12-4
size: few
D: -

DNA: TGTGCCAGCAGCGTAGGTGCAGGGGCAGCGAACACTGAAGCTTTCTTT
CDR3: CASSVGAGAANTEAFF
J: TRBJ1-1
length: 16
V: TRBV7-6
size: many
D: -

DNA: TGTGCCAGCAGCTTAACTGGGTACAGCACAGATACGCAGTATTTT
CDR3: CASSLTGYSTDTQYF
J: TRBJ2-3
length: 15
V: TRBV7-3
size: few
D: -

DNA: TGTGCCAGCAGCCACTACCATGAGCAGTTCTTC
CDR3: CASSHYHEQFF
J: TRBJ2-1
length: 11
V: TRBV14
size: many
D: -

DNA: TGTGCCAGCAGTGACCGGGACAGGGCTGTTACGTATGGCTACACCTTC
CDR3: CASSDRDRAVTYGYTF
J: TRBJ1-2
length: 16
V: TRBV7-9
size: few
D: TRBD1

DNA: TGTGCCAGCAGTCCACCGGAGGGGGACGTTTCCTACAATGAGCAGTTCTTC
CDR3: CASSPPEGDVSYNEQFF
J: TRBJ2-1
length: 17
V: TRBV27
size: few
D: -

DNA: TGTGCCAGCACCTCCGACAGGGCAAGTCAAGAGACCCAGTACTTC
CDR3: CASTSDRASQETQYF
J: TRBJ2-5
length: 15
V: TRBV6-2/TRBV6-3
size: -
D: TRBD1

DNA: TGTGCTAGCTCGCGCGGCGACTTGGTCGATACGCAGTATTTT
CDR3: CASSRGDLVDTQYF
J: TRBJ2-3
length: 14
V: TRBV7-7
size: few
D: -

DNA: TGTGCCAGCAGCTCCCCGGAAAGGAATGACGAGCAGTACTTC
CDR3: CASSSPERNDEQYF
J: TRBJ2-7
length: 14
V: TRBV7-3
size: few
D: -

DNA: TGTGCCAGCAGCTTAGGGGGGAACTCCTACGAGCAGTACTTC
CDR3: CASSLGGNSYEQYF
J: TRBJ2-7
length: 14
V: TRBV13
size: -
D: -

DNA: TGTGCCAGTAGCGGGCGGGTTGGACTGTCCTTC
CDR3: CASSGRVGLSF
J: TRBJ2-5
length: 11
V: TRBV19
size: few
D: -

DNA: TGCGCCAGCAGCCAAGAGATTCACCGCTCCTACAATGAGCAGTTCTTC
CDR3: CASSQEIHRSYNEQFF
J: TRBJ2-1
length: 16
V: TRBV4-1
size: many
D: -

DNA: TGTGCCAGCAGCCCCGGACAGGGTTGGGAAAACACTGAAGCTTTCTTT
CDR3: CASSPGQGWENTEAFF
J: TRBJ1-1
length: 16
V: TRBV3-1
size: -
D: TRBD1

DNA: TGTGCCAGCAGTTTATTCGGCGGGGGGGCCTCAGATACGCAGTATTTT
CDR3: CASSLFGGGASDTQYF
J: TRBJ2-3
length: 16
V: TRBV27
size: -
D: TRBD2

DNA: TGTGCCAGCAGCTGGGACAGCAATTATGGCTACACCTTC
CDR3: CASSWDSNYGYTF
J: TRBJ1-2
length: 13
V: TRBV7-9
size: -
D: TRBD1

DNA: TGTGCCAGCAGCTTAGGACAGGGGGGTTGGCCCCAGCATTTT
CDR3: CASSLGQGGWPQHF
J: TRBJ1-5
length: 14
V: TRBV11-2
size: many
D: TRBD1

DNA: TGTGCCAGCAGCTTACCGGGGGAGTTTGGCTACACCTTC
CDR3: CASSLPGEFGYTF
J: TRBJ1-2
length: 13
V: TRBV7-9
size: few
D: -

DNA: TGTGCCAGCAAGACTGCCACCTTTGGCGAGCAGTACTTC
CDR3: CASKTATFGEQYF
J: TRBJ2-7
length: 13
V: TRBV13
size: -
D: -

DNA: TGTGCCAGCAGCTTACTCCCGGGGAGGAACTATGGCTACACCTTC
CDR3: CASSLLPGRNYGYTF
J: TRBJ1-2
length: 15
V: TRBV7-8
size: -
D: -

DNA: TGTGCCAGCAGCTTAGTCGGATGGCCCGAGCAGTTCTTC
CDR3: CASSLVGWPEQFF
J: TRBJ2-1
length: 13
V: TRBV7-9
size: few
D: -

DNA: TGTGCCAGCAGCTCAAGTCCCCCCGTGGGGACCCAGTACTTC
CDR3: CASSSSPPVGTQYF
J: TRBJ2-5
length: 14
V: TRBV13
size: -
D: -

DNA: TGTGCCAGCGCCAAGGAGAACTTCTATGGCTACACCTTC
CDR3: CASAKENFYGYTF
J: TRBJ1-2
length: 13
V: TRBV9
size: few
D: -

DNA: TGTGCCAGCAGTTACTCGATGGGTAACGAGCAGTTCTTC
CDR3: CASSYSMGNEQFF
J: TRBJ2-1
length: 13
V: TRBV6-6
size: -
D: -

DNA: TGCGCCAGCAGCCAAGAAGTGGGGCTTGAAGCTTTCTTT
CDR3: CASSQEVGLEAFF
J: TRBJ1-1
length: 13
V: TRBV4-1
size: -
D: -

DNA: TGTGCCAGCAGCCCCCCGGGGGTAGGGGGGATGTACAATGAGCAGTTCTTC
CDR3: CASSPPGVGGMYNEQFF
J: TRBJ2-1
length: 17
V: TRBV11-2
size: -
D: -

DNA: TGTGCCAGCAGCTCACCGGACAGGGGAACCTACGAGCAGTACTTC
CDR3: CASSSPDRGTYEQYF
J: TRBJ2-7
length: 15
V: TRBV11-2
size: few
D: TRBD1

DNA: TGTGCCAGCAGTCCGAGGGTGTCTCTTTTGAGCCAAGAGACCCAGTACTTC
CDR3: CASSPRVSLLSQETQYF
J: TRBJ2-5
length: 17
V: TRBV7-9
size: -
D: -

DNA: TGTGCCAGCAGCTTCGGACTAGCGGGGGGGCATCACACAGATACGCAGTATTTT
CDR3: CASSFGLAGGHHTDTQYF
J: TRBJ2-3
length: 18
V: TRBV7-2
size: many
D: TRBD2

DNA: TGTGCCAGCAGTCCTCCGGGGGAGGGCGGTGAGCAGTTCTTC
CDR3: CASSPPGEGGEQFF
J: TRBJ2-1
length: 14
V: TRBV12-3/TRBV12-4
size: -
D: TRBD2

DNA: TGCAGCGTTGAATCAGGGAGGTCTAGTTTCTACGAGCAGTACTTC
CDR3: CSVESGRSSFYEQYF
J: TRBJ2-7
length: 15
V: TRBV29-1
size: few
D: -

DNA: TGCGCCAGCAGCTTCTCATCGACCGGGACAGGCAGCTCCTACGAGCAGTACTTC
CDR3: CASSFSSTGTGSSYEQYF
J: TRBJ2-7
length: 18
V: TRBV5-1
size: -
D: TRBD1

DNA: TGTGCCAGCAGCGCTAGCGTTTCGGGCACCGGGGAGCTGTTTTTT
CDR3: CASSASVSGTGELFF
J: TRBJ2-2
length: 15
V: TRBV7-2
size: few
D: -

DNA: TGTGCCAGCACCTCCCGGGGCAGATCCCGCCTCCGCTACACCGGGGAGCTGTTTTTT
CDR3: CASTSRGRSRLRYTGELFF
J: TRBJ2-2
length: 19
V: TRBV6-2/TRBV6-3
size: few
D: -

DNA: TGTGCCATCAAGGAAGAACAGGCATTTGAAGCTTTCTTT
CDR3: CAIKEEQAFEAFF
J: TRBJ1-1
length: 13
V: TRBV10-3
size: few
D: -

DNA: TGTGCCACCAGCAGAGTTGGCGGGAAAGCCAAAAACATTCAGTACTTC
CDR3: CATSRVGGKAKNIQYF
J: TRBJ2-4
length: 16
V: TRBV15
size: many
D: -

DNA: TGTGCCAGCAGCGACGACTTAACAGGGCTAAGGGGCGAGCAGTACTTC
CDR3: CASSDDLTGLRGEQYF
J: TRBJ2-7
length: 16
V: TRBV7-6
size: -
D: -

DNA: TGTGCCAGCAGCCCTCCGGACAGGCGTAACTATGGCTACACCTTC
CDR3: CASSPPDRRNYGYTF
J: TRBJ1-2
length: 15
V: TRBV12-3/TRBV12-4
size: -
D: TRBD1

DNA: TGTGCCAGCAGTGACTCAGGGGGCGCTGGGGCCAACGTCCTGACTTTC
CDR3: CASSDSGGAGANVLTF
J: TRBJ2-6
length: 16
V: TRBV6-4
size: many
D: TRBD1

DNA: TGTGCCAGCAGTTTAGCCAGGGGCTTGGAGACCCAGTACTTC
CDR3: CASSLARGLETQYF
J: TRBJ2-5
length: 14
V: TRBV28
size: -
D: -

DNA: TGTGCCAGCAGCTTAGGCCAGGCCGTTCGCTACAATGAGCAGTTCTTC
CDR3: CASSLGQAVRYNEQFF
J: TRBJ2-1
length: 16
V: TRBV11-3
size: -
D: -

DNA: TGTGTCTCGGTGGGCGGCCTGACCAATCAGCCCCAGCATTTT
CDR3: CVSVGGLTNQPQHF
J: TRBJ1-5
length: 14
V: TRBV6-6
size: few
D: -

DNA: TGTGCCAGCTCGCCGGACAGGGGGGATGAAAAACTGTTTTTT
CDR3: CASSPDRGDEKLFF
J: TRBJ1-4
length: 14
V: TRBV27
size: many
D: TRBD1